This paragraph covers one T cell receptor (beta chain) sequence. Antigen: not known. Primers: 60 Vbeta forward and 13 Jbeta reverse. Assay: immunoSEQ multiplex PCR; the TCRdb copy retains only in-frame clones and omits some. The sample includes about 130,000 clones, 75% to 85% of them seen just once. This sample is part of a study of cytomegalovirus exposure and HLA in healthy donors. The V and J ends lost 7 bases and 7 bases, in that order; junction bases with no gene match: 10. There are 15 residues in the CDR3. CDR1 MNHEY and CDR2 SMNVEV come from the germline V gene (reference sequence). General study points: Certain indistinguishable V segments, among them TRBV6-2 and TRBV6-3, were excluded. Later on, an analysis found that several of the most significant clusters appeared to be linked to common viral pathogens, which included parvovirus B19. TCR beta V- and J-gene trimming was later associated with a missense DCLRE1C variant.

Sequenced sample: PBMCs. This chain links TRBV27 with TRBJ2-5; 12 bases line up with TRBD1. This TCR derives from a man aged 40-49 years in good health and CMV-seronegative. Here the CDR3 DNA reads TGTGCCAGCAAGGGACAGGGGGCTGCAGAGGGGACCCAGTACTTC. Translation: CASKGQGAAEGTQYF.